The 25 T cell receptor beta chains given below trace back to one sample, sequenced in a study of Ad26.COV2.S vaccination and SARS-CoV-2 variants. The table came from immunoSEQ multiplex PCR; TCRdb's copy has only in-frame clones and leaves some out. The data contain around 350,000 clones, roughly 94% of them singletons. The material was peripheral blood, obtained after recovery from COVID-19. Every receptor here comes from a human donor who had recovered from COVID-19.

The gene calls are TRBV5-1 and TRBJ2-5; TRBD2 matches 7 bases. This CDR3 contains 15 residues. Germline CDR1 reads SGHRS; CDR2 reads YFSETQ. V lost 4 bases, J lost 5 bases, and 11 bases stayed unmatched. CDR3 in amino acids: CASSRRTSSVETQYF. DNA for the CDR3: TGCGCCAGCAGCCGAAGGACTAGTTCCGTGGAGACCCAGTACTTC.

The chain combines TRBV11-2 with TRBJ1-3; tentative D call: TRBD1 (6 bases). This CDR3 is 14 amino acids long. The germline V gene has CDR1 SGHAT and CDR2 FQNNGV. V was clipped by 5 bases and J by 4 bases, with 12 bases between them. The CDR3 protein is CASSIRGYGNTIYF. The CDR3 DNA follows: TGTGCCAGCAGCATCAGGGGATACGGAAACACCATATATTTT.

The V gene is TRBV6-2 or TRBV6-3, the J gene TRBJ2-7, with 9 bases fitting TRBD1. The CDR3 contains 13 residues. With 4 bases clipped from V and 3 bases from J, the junction kept 1 base outside the gene matches. Germline V CDR1 and CDR2: MNHEY, SVGEGT. The CDR3 loop is CASSLDRGYEQYF. For the CDR3, the DNA is TGTGCCAGCAGTTTGGACAGGGGCTACGAGCAGTACTTC.

This chain connects TRBV6-6 to TRBJ1-4, with D tentatively TRBD1 (5 bases). Looked up from germline, CDR1 is MNHNY and CDR2 is SVGAGI (reference sequence). The germline V and J ends were trimmed by 6 bases and 0 bases, with 14 bases remaining between them. This CDR3 is built from 16 residues. The CDR3 region is CASSLGQTATNEKLFF. The CDR3 DNA follows: TGTGCCAGCAGCTTAGGACAAACTGCAACTAATGAAAAACTGTTTTTT.

The chain joins TRBV3-1 (or the pseudogene TRBV3-2) to TRBJ2-7, with 8 positions matching TRBD2. Per the germline V gene, CDR1 is LGHDT and CDR2 is YNNKEL (reference sequence). This CDR3 is built from 16 residues. The J segment lost 2 bases and the V segment lost 0 bases, leaving 6 bases of the junction unmatched. The CDR3 here is CASSQEYPGGAYEQYF. CDR3 in DNA: TGTGCCAGCAGCCAAGAGTACCCGGGGGGGGCCTACGAGCAGTACTTC.

This rearrangement joins TRBV9 to TRBJ2-1; possible D gene TRBD2, 6 bases. Trimming removed 1 base from V and 7 bases from J, with 18 bases in between. Germline V gene sequence: CDR1 SGDLS, CDR2 YYNGEE. This CDR3 spans 16 amino acids. In DNA form, the CDR3 reads TGTGCCAGCAGCGTAAAGGGTAGGGACTCGAGAAATGAGCAGTTCTTC. Protein product: CASSVKGRDSRNEQFF.

The V and J genes are TRBV27 and TRBJ1-2; D remains ambiguous. The CDR3 is 14 amino acids. V shed 2 bases and J shed 8 bases, with 15 bases lying between them. Germline-derived CDR1 and CDR2 are MNHEY and SMNVEV (reference sequence). The CDR3 coding sequence is TGTGCCAGCAGTTTAGGGCAGCCCAACGCGGGCTACACCTTC. Encoded protein: CASSLGQPNAGYTF.

The J gene is TRBJ1-1, the V gene TRBV19; D ambiguous. This CDR3 has 14 amino acids. V shed 4 bases and J shed 6 bases, with 15 bases lying between them. Germline V gene lookup returns CDR1 LNHDA and CDR2 SQIVND (reference sequence). The CDR3 region has the DNA TGTGCCAGTAGTAAACAGACCCCGGGCCCTGAAGCTTTCTTT. Its protein is CASSKQTPGPEAFF.

The rearrangement links TRBV4-1 to TRBJ1-2, with a possible D match to TRBD1 (6 bases). V lost 3 bases to trimming and J lost 8 bases, with 22 bases between them. This CDR3 region has 16 residues. CDR1 MGHRA and CDR2 YSYEKL come from the germline V gene. Here the CDR3 DNA reads TGCGCCAGCAGCCATGGGCAAGGGGGACGCGATTCAGGCTACACCTTC. It specifies CASSHGQGGRDSGYTF.

The J gene is TRBJ2-3, the V gene TRBV10-3; 7 bases agree with TRBD2. CDR1 and CDR2 (germline): ENHRY, SYGVKD. The CDR3 covers 16 residues. Germline trimming cut 4 bases from V and 2 bases from J; bases unmatched to any gene: 9. DNA for the CDR3: TGTGCCATCAGTGTTTCGAGCGGGGAACACACAGATACGCAGTATTTT. It encodes CAISVSSGEHTDTQYF.

This chain's CDR3 is CASSPPSLGTGELFF. The CDR3 nucleotides are TGTGCCAGCTCACCACCGAGTCTTGGCACCGGGGAGCTGTTTTTT. V usage is TRBV18 and J usage is TRBJ2-2, with D hard to call. Trimming cost V 0 bases and J 4 bases, with 9 bases left between them. This CDR3 spans 15 amino acids. Germline CDR1 and CDR2: KGHSH and LQKENI.

The rearrangement uses TRBV5-4 and TRBJ2-7; the match to TRBD1 covers 8 bases. V trimming: 1 base; J trimming: 7 bases; junction bases outside the gene matches: 4. CDR1 SGHNT and CDR2 YYREEE come from the germline V gene (reference sequence). There are 13 residues in the CDR3. The CDR3 loop reads CASSLTGGREQYF. In DNA, the CDR3 is TGTGCCAGCAGCTTGACAGGGGGTAGGGAGCAGTACTTC. The whole variable domain, filled in from reference TRBV5-4 and TRBJ2-7, reads ETGVTQSPTHLIKTRGQQVTLRCSSQSGHNTVSWYQQALGQGPQFIFQYYREEENGRGNFPPRFSGLQFPNYSSELNVNALELDDSALYLCASSLTGGREQYFGPGTRLTVT.

The J gene is TRBJ2-7, the V gene TRBV9; TRBD2 agrees at 7 bases. J lost 0 bases, V lost 0 bases, and 3 bases had no gene match. Germline assignment: CDR1 SGDLS and CDR2 YYNGEE. The CDR3 is 15 amino acids. The CDR3 reads CASSVGTGGSYEQYF. DNA for the CDR3: TGTGCCAGCAGCGTAGGAACGGGGGGCTCCTACGAGCAGTACTTC.

This clone was counted between two and nine times. The rearrangement joins TRBV7-9 to TRBJ1-2, with D unclear. The CDR3 is 11 residues long. V lost 2 bases and J 8 bases, leaving 6 bases between the germline ends. From germline, CDR1 is SEHNR and CDR2 FQNEAQ (reference sequence). CDR3 nucleotide sequence: TGTGCCAGCAGCTTATTGGAAGGCTACACCTTC. As protein: CASSLLEGYTF.

This clone was found once. The chain is built from TRBV20-1 and TRBJ2-3, with 8 nucleotides matching TRBD2. Germline trimming cut 3 bases from V and 4 bases from J; bases unmatched to any gene: 12. The CDR3 has 16 residues. Germline CDR1 is DFQATT and CDR2 is SNEGSKA (reference sequence). CDR3 coding DNA: TGCAGTGCTAGTGTTCTTAGCGGGGCGGGCCCAGATACGCAGTATTTT. It specifies CSASVLSGAGPDTQYF.

V usage is TRBV7-6 and J usage is TRBJ2-1; D remains unclear. CDR1 is SGHVS, CDR2 FNYEAQ, per germline. V was shortened by 4 bases and J by 0 bases, with 10 bases between the two germline ends. This CDR3 contains 15 residues. The CDR3 nucleotides read TGTGCCAGCAGCTCTCAGGCGAGCTCCTACAATGAGCAGTTCTTC. Its translation is CASSSQASSYNEQFF.

The chain carries TRBV20-1 and TRBJ1-2, with D perhaps matching TRBD1 (5 bases). The CDR3 totals 11 residues. The ends were cut back, 6 bases at V and 4 bases at J, with 9 bases in the middle. Looked up from germline, CDR1 is DFQATT and CDR2 is SNEGSKA (reference sequence). CDR3 in amino acids: CSAQGLYGYTF. CDR3 DNA sequence: TGCAGTGCCCAGGGCCTCTATGGCTACACCTTC.

This chain links TRBV11-2 with TRBJ2-2; D might be TRBD1 (6 bases). CDR1 is SGHAT and CDR2 is FQNNGV in the germline V gene. Trimming removed 0 bases from V and 6 bases from J, with 8 bases in between. The CDR3 runs to 14 residues. CDR3 residues: CASSLEWGPGELFF. Written as DNA, the CDR3 is TGTGCCAGCAGCTTAGAATGGGGGCCCGGGGAGCTGTTTTTT.

This sequence joins TRBV14 and TRBJ2-5, with 8 bases aligning to TRBD1. The V gene's germline CDR1 is SGHDN and CDR2 FVKESK. Trimming took 4 bases from V and 7 from J; bases not matched to a gene: 11. The CDR3 has 15 amino acids. CDR3 nucleotide sequence: TGTGCCAGCAGCCCTCATAGGACAGGGATTGCGACCCAGTACTTC. This gives the protein CASSPHRTGIATQYF.

CDR3 residues: CASSYFSGGARETQYF. The CDR3 DNA reads as TGTGCCAGCAGCTATTTTAGCGGGGGGGCCCGGGAGACCCAGTACTTC. This chain uses TRBV7-2 with TRBJ2-5, with TRBD2 matching over 11 bases. J gave up 5 bases and V 4 bases, and 9 bases lay outside the gene matches. Germline CDR1 and CDR2: SGHTA and FQGNSA. CDR3 length equals 16 residues.

Details on this clone: This same CDR3 is encoded by further DNA sequences in the sample. This chain joins TRBV5-6 and TRBJ2-3; D is unresolved. This CDR3 spans 12 amino acids. The germline V and J ends were trimmed by 0 bases and 4 bases, with 3 bases remaining between them. Germline V gene sequence: CDR1 SGHDT, CDR2 YYEEEE. In DNA, the CDR3 is TGTGCCAGCAGCTTGGTCGCAGATACGCAGTATTTT. The encoded protein is CASSLVADTQYF.

The gene calls are TRBV5-1 and TRBJ2-3; 8 bases align to TRBD1. The CDR3 runs 20 residues. The V and J ends lost 1 base and 0 bases, in that order; junction bases with no gene match: 16. Germline-derived CDR1 and CDR2 are SGHRS and YFSETQ. The CDR3 reads CASSLLPSDRARTSTDTQYF. CDR3 nucleotide sequence: TGCGCCAGCAGCTTGTTACCATCGGACAGGGCTAGAACTAGCACAGATACGCAGTATTTT.

A word on this clone: The same CDR3 arises from other DNA sequences in this sample as well. V usage is TRBV7-2 and J usage is TRBJ2-7, with D possibly being TRBD1 (5 bases). CDR3 length: 14 amino acids. V was shortened by 0 bases and J by 3 bases, with 9 bases between the two germline ends. Germline V gene data show CDR1 as SGHTA and CDR2 as FQGNSA. CDR3 amino acids: CASSLAAGLYEQYF. CDR3 nucleotide sequence: TGTGCCAGCAGCTTAGCAGCAGGGCTCTACGAGCAGTACTTC.

This clone has only one observation. The rearrangement joins TRBV4-3 to TRBJ2-1, with D unclear. Germline V gives CDR1 LGHNA, CDR2 YSLEER. Trimming took 5 bases from V and 4 from J, leaving 9 bases between them. The CDR3 runs 13 residues. In DNA, the CDR3 is TGCGCCAGCAGCGACGGGTTTTACAATGAGCAGTTCTTC. This gives the protein CASSDGFYNEQFF.

The rearrangement joins TRBV27 to TRBJ1-6; D possibly corresponds to TRBD1 (5 bases). Trimming left V 4 bases short and J 9 bases short, with 16 bases between. This CDR3 contains 15 residues. CDR1 is MNHEY, CDR2 SMNVEV, per germline (reference sequence). Here the CDR3 reads CASSSRNRRTSPLHF. DNA of the CDR3: TGTGCCAGCAGTTCCCGGAACAGGAGAACTTCACCCCTCCACTTT.